This entry describes one T cell receptor beta chain. What it binds is not known. This record comes from a study of cytomegalovirus exposure and HLA in healthy donors. Overall study results and limits: Association of 16,951 TCR beta sequences with HLA alleles was found at 0.05 false discovery rate in a later analysis. The study recorded over 150 TCR beta chains that were cytomegalovirus-associated.

CDR3 length: 13 amino acids. V shed 8 bases and J shed 5 bases, with 15 bases lying between them. Per germline, CDR1 SGHAT and CDR2 FQNNGV. The PCR ran on 60 Vbeta and 13 Jbeta primers. Some clones are missing from TCRdb's copy, which holds only in-frame ones; the method was immunoSEQ multiplex PCR. The table includes 150,000 to 200,000 clones, just over 70% detected once. The sample consisted of PBMCs. The J gene is TRBJ1-1, the V gene TRBV11-2, with D uncertain. This receptor was identified in a man younger than 30 in good health and CMV-seropositive. CDR3 coding DNA: TGTGCCAGCGTGGAGGTCCGGCGAACTGAAGCTTTCTTT. Residues: CASVEVRRTEAFF.